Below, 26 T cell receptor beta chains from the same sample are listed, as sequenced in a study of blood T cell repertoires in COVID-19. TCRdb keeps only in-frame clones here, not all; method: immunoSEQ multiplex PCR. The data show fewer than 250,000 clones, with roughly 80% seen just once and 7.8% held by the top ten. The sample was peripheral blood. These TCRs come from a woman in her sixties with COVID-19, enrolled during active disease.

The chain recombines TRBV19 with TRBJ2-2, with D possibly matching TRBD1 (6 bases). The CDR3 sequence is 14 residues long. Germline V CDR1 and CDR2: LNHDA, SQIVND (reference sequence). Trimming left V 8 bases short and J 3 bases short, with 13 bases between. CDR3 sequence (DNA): TGTGCCAGTGAGACAGGTCCCTACACCGGGGAGCTGTTTTTT. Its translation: CASETGPYTGELFF.

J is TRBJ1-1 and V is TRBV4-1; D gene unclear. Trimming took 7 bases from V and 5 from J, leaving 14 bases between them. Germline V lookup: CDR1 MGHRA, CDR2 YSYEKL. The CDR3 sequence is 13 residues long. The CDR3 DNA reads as TGCGCCAGCACTCAGGCCCGCGGGACTGAAGCTTTCTTT. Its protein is CASTQARGTEAFF.

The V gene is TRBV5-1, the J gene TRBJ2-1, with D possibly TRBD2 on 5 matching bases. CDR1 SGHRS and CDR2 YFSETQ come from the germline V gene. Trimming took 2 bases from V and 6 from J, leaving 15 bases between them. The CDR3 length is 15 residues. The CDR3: CASSFEGSLTNEQFF. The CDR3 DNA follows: TGCGCCAGCAGCTTTGAGGGTTCCCTCACCAATGAGCAGTTCTTC.

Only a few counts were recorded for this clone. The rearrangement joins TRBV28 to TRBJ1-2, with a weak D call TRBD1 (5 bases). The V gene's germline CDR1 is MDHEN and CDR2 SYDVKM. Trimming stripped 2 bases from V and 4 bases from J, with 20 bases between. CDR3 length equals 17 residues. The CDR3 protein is CASSLDGEKGLGYGYTF. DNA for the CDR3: TGTGCCAGCAGTTTAGATGGCGAGAAGGGGTTGGGCTATGGCTACACCTTC.

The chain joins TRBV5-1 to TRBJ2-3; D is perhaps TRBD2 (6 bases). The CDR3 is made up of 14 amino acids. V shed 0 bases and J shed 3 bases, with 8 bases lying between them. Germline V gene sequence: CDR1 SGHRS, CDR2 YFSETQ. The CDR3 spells CASSLEGRTDTQYF. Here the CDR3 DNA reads TGCGCCAGCAGCTTGGAGGGGAGGACAGATACGCAGTATTTT.

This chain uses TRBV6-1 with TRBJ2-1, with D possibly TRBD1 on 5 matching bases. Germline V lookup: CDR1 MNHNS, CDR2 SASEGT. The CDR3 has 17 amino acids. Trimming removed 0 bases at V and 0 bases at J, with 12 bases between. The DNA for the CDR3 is TGTGCCAGCAGTGAAGCGCGCAGGGCGAGCTCCTACAATGAGCAGTTCTTC. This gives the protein CASSEARRASSYNEQFF.

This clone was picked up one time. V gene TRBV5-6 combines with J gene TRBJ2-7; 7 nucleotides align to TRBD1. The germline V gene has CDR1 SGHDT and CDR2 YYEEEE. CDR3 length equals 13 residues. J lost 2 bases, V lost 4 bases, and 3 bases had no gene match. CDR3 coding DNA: TGTGCCAGCAGCAGAGACAGGGCCTACGAGCAGTACTTC. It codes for CASSRDRAYEQYF.

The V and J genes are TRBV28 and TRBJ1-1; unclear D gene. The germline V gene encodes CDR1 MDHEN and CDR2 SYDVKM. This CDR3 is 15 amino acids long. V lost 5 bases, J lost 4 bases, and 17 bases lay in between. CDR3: CASSPGPAGSTEAFF. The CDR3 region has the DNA TGTGCCAGCAGTCCAGGACCGGCTGGGAGCACTGAAGCTTTCTTT.

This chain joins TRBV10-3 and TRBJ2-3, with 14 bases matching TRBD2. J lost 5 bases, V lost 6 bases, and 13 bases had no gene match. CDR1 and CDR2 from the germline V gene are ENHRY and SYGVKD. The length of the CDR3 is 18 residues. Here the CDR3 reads CAISARLAGGWGEDTQYF. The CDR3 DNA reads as TGTGCCATCAGCGCAAGACTAGCGGGAGGGTGGGGGGAAGATACGCAGTATTTT.

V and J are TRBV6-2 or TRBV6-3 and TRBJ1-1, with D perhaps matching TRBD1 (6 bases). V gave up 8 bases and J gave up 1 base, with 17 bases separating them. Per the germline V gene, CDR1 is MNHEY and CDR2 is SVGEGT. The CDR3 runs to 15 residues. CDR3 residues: CASRRSGATNTEAFF. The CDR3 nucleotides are TGTGCCAGCCGCCGGTCAGGGGCCACGAACACTGAAGCTTTCTTT.

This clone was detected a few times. The CDR3 protein is CASSYRTAARGGGTQYF. In DNA form, the CDR3 reads TGTGCCAGCAGTTACCGAACAGCCGCTAGAGGAGGTGGGACCCAGTACTTC. The rearrangement links TRBV28 to TRBJ2-5, with D possibly being TRBD2 (5 bases). Germline-derived CDR1 and CDR2 are MDHEN and SYDVKM. The CDR3 covers 17 residues. V shed 4 bases and J shed 7 bases, with 25 bases lying between them.

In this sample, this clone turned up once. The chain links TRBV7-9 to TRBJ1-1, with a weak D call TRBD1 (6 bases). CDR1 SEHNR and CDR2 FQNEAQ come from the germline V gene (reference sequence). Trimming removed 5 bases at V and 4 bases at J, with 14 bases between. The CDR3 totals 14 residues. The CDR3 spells CASSAGGLSTEAFF. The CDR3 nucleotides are TGTGCCAGCAGCGCGGGGGGGCTGAGCACTGAAGCTTTCTTT.

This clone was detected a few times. CDR3 bases: TGTGCCAGCAGCAAAGCTTTCAAAGGACAAGGCTTCTACGAGCAGTACGTC. It translates to CASSKAFKGQGFYEQYV. This rearrangement joins TRBV21-1 to TRBJ2-7; TRBD1 is taken as the D call from the table, unchecked against the DNA. TRBV21-1 is an annotated pseudogene. The CDR3 sequence is 17 residues long.

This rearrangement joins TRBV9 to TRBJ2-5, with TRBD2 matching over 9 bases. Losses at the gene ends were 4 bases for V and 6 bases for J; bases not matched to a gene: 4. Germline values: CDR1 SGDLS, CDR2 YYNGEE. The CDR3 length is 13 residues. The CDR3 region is CASSPSGRKTQYF. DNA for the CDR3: TGTGCCAGCAGCCCGAGCGGGAGGAAGACCCAGTACTTC.

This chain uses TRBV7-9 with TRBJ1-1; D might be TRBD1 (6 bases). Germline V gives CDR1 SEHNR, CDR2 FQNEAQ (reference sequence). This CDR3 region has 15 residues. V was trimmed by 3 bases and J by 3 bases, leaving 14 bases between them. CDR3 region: CASSFSQGRDTEAFF. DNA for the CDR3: TGTGCCAGCAGCTTTTCTCAGGGGAGGGACACTGAAGCTTTCTTT.

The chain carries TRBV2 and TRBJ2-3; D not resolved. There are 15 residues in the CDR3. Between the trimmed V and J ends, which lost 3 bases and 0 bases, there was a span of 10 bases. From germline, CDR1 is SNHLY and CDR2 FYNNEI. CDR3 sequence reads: CASSDTGYSTDTQYF. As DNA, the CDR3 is TGTGCCAGCAGTGACACCGGGTATAGCACAGATACGCAGTATTTT.

CDR3 region: CASSYPDRLGDTIYF. The CDR3 DNA is TGTGCCAGCAGTTACCCTGACAGGCTGGGGGACACCATATATTTT. This chain uses TRBV6-6 with TRBJ1-3; tentative D call: TRBD1 (6 bases). Germline loops: CDR1 MNHNY, CDR2 SVGAGI (reference sequence). V was clipped by 2 bases and J by 8 bases, with 16 bases between them. CDR3 length: 15 residues.

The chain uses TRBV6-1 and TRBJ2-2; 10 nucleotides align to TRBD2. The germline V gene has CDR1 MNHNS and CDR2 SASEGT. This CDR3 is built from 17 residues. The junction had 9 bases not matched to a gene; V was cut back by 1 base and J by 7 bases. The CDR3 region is CASSEESGRAIHGELFF. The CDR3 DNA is TGTGCCAGCAGTGAAGAAAGCGGGAGGGCCATTCACGGGGAGCTGTTTTTT.

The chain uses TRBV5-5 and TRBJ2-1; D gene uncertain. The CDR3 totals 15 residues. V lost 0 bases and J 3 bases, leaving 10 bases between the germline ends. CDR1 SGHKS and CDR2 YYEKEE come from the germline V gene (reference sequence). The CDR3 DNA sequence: TGTGCCAGCAGCTTGGGGTCCGGGTTCTACAATGAGCAGTTCTTC. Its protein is CASSLGSGFYNEQFF.

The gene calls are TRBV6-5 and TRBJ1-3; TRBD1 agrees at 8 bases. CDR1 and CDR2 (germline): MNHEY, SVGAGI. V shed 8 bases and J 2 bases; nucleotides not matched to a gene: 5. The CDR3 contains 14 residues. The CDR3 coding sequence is TGTGCCAGCGTGACAGGGGTCGCTGGAAACACCATATATTTT. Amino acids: CASVTGVAGNTIYF.

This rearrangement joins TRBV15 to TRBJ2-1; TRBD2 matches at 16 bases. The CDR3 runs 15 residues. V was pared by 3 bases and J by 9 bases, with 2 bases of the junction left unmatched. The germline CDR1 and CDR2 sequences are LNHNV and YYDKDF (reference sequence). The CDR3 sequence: CATSRGLAGGTEQFF. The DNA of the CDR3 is TGTGCCACCAGCAGGGGACTAGCGGGAGGGACTGAGCAGTTCTTC. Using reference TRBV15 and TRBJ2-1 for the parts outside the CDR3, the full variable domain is DAMVIQNPRYQVTQFGKPVTLSCSQTLNHNVMYWYQQKSSQAPKLLFHYYDKDFNNEADTPDNFQSRRPNTSFCFLDIRSPGLGDTAMYLCATSRGLAGGTEQFFGPGTRLTVL.

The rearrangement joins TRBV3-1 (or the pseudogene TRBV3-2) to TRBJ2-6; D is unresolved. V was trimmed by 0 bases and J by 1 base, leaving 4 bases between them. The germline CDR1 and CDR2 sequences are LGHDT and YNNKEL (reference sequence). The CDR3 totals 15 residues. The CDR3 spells CASSQDISGANVLTF. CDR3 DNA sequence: TGTGCCAGCAGCCAAGATATATCTGGGGCCAACGTCCTGACTTTC.

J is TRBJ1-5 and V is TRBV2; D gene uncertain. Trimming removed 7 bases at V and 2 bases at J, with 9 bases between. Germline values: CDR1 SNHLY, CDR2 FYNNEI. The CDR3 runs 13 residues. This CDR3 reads CASNDRGNQPQHF. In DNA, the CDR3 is TGTGCCAGCAATGACCGGGGCAATCAGCCCCAGCATTTT.

For the CDR3, the DNA is TGTGCCAGCAGCGCGGACGGGGGGAGCAATCAGCCCCAGCATTTT. The encoded protein is CASSADGGSNQPQHF. This chain connects TRBV9 to TRBJ1-5; TRBD1 might be the D (5 bases). V gave up 3 bases and J gave up 1 base, with 11 bases separating them. This CDR3 has 15 amino acids. Germline CDR1 is SGDLS and CDR2 is YYNGEE.

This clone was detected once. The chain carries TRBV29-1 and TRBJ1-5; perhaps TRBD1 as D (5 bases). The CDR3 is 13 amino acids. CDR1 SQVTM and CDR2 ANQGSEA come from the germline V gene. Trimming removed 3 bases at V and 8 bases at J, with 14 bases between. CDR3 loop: CSVDSGLGEPQHF. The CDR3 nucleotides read TGCAGCGTTGATTCAGGGCTAGGAGAGCCCCAGCATTTT.

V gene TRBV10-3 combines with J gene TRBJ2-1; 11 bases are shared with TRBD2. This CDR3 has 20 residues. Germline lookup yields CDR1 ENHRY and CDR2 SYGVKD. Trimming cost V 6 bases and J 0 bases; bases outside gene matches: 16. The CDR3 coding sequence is TGTGCCATCAGGGGAGACGGGACTAGCGGATGGCCCTACTCCTACAATGAGCAGTTCTTC. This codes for CAIRGDGTSGWPYSYNEQFF.